This T cell receptor (beta chain) is from a study of sequential checkpoint blockade in melanoma. The overall study: Randomization was 1:1 between first-line nivolumab→ipilimumab and ipilimumab→nivolumab. Both treatment sequences were followed by maintenance nivolumab.

CDR1 is SGHNT and CDR2 is YYREEE in the germline V gene (reference sequence). This CDR3 contains 12 residues. The V segment lost 7 bases and the J segment 5 bases; nucleotides outside the gene matches: 5. Clones were read by immunoSEQ multiplex PCR, and TCRdb kept only the in-frame ones, dropping some. The sample has under 40,000 clones, roughly 90% seen once; the top ten hold 9.5% to 15%. Treatment meaning: randomized to nivolumab then ipilimumab (arm A) or the reverse (arm B). DNA-damaging chemotherapy had not been given to any patient beforehand. PBMC sorting kept live CD3+CD8+ cells without CD19 or CD56.

This specimen was CD8+ T cells sorted from blood (inferred from file names), taken from a patient given nivolumab and ipilimumab in sequence. The sequence derives from a human donor with melanoma. The chain carries TRBV5-4 and TRBJ1-1; 7 bases map to TRBD1. The CDR3 loop reads CASQGGGTEAFF. The CDR3 nucleotides read TGTGCCAGCCAGGGGGGTGGGACTGAAGCTTTCTTT.